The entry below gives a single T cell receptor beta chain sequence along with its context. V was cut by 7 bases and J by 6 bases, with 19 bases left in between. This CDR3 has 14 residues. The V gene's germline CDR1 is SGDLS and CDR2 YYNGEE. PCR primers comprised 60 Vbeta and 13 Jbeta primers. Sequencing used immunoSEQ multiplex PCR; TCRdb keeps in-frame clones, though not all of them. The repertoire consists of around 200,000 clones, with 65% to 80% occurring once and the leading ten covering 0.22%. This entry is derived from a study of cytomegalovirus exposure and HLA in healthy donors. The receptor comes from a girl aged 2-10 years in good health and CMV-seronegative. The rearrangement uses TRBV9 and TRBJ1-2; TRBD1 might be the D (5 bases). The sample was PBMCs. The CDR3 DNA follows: TGTGCCAGCGGCGCGGATTACCTAGGGGATGGCTACACCTTC. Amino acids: CASGADYLGDGYTF.